This is a list of T cell receptor beta chains from one sample in a study of blood T cell repertoires in COVID-19. Data came from immunoSEQ multiplex PCR; TCRdb stores just in-frame clones and leaves some out. The sample carries approximately 260,000 clones, around 82% recorded once. The sample comprised peripheral blood. Every receptor here comes from an elderly woman with active or convalescent COVID-19. Each CDR3 is given with its conserved first and last residue. Fields, in order: J gene, D gene, V gene, clone size, CDR3 protein, CDR3 DNA. D genes are given only for firm matches. Size tells how often a clone was seen (once, few, many) or the class of an expanded clone, and some rows leave it out.

TRBJ2-2	NA	TRBV24-1	NA	CATSEGYVGSTGELFF	TGTGCCACCAGTGAGGGGTATGTTGGGAGCACCGGGGAGCTGTTTTTT
TRBJ1-1	NA	TRBV3-1/TRBV3-2	NA	CASSQGVGRDENTEAFF	TGTGCCAGCAGCCAGGGGGTTGGGAGGGATGAGAACACTGAAGCTTTCTTT
TRBJ2-7	TRBD2	TRBV7-8	NA	CASSPWTSGYEQYF	TGTGCCAGCAGCCCCTGGACTAGCGGCTACGAGCAGTACTTC
TRBJ2-7	TRBD2	TRBV30	NA	CAWKAGGLSYEQYF	TGTGCCTGGAAAGCGGGGGGCCTATCCTACGAGCAGTACTTC
TRBJ2-7	TRBD1	TRBV2	NA	CASMAGQVFNEQYF	TGTGCCAGCATGGCGGGACAGGTTTTCAACGAGCAGTACTTC
TRBJ2-7	TRBD1	TRBV2	NA	CASRGGTGPYEQYF	TGTGCCAGCCGGGGAGGGACAGGGCCCTACGAGCAGTACTTC
TRBJ1-6	TRBD1	TRBV5-1	NA	CASSPLPLTGGLNNSPLHF	TGCGCCAGCAGTCCTCTCCCTTTAACAGGGGGCTTGAATAATTCACCCCTCCACTTT
TRBJ1-1	TRBD1	TRBV19	NA	CASTPQEGTGGTEAFF	TGTGCCAGTACCCCCCAAGAGGGGACAGGGGGCACTGAAGCTTTCTTT
TRBJ2-5	TRBD1	TRBV28	NA	CASSNLPGQGIETQYF	TGTGCCAGCAGCAACCTACCGGGACAGGGAATAGAGACCCAGTACTTC
TRBJ1-6	TRBD1	TRBV18	NA	CASSPPGQQNSPLHF	TGTGCCAGCTCACCTCCGGGACAGCAGAATTCACCCCTCCACTTT
TRBJ2-3	TRBD2	TRBV5-1	NA	CASSLPLAGGADTQYF	TGCGCCAGCAGCTTGCCTCTAGCGGGAGGGGCAGATACGCAGTATTTT
TRBJ2-7	TRBD2	TRBV2	NA	CASSNGVAGGSGYEQYF	TGTGCCAGCAGCAATGGAGTAGCGGGAGGGTCAGGCTACGAGCAGTACTTC
TRBJ1-1	NA	TRBV21-1	NA	CASKGSGGWEAFF	TGTGCCAGCAAGGGGTCTGGTGGCTGGGAAGCTTTCTTT
TRBJ2-1	TRBD2	TRBV5-1	NA	CASSWTSGGDNEQFF	TGCGCCAGCAGCTGGACTAGCGGGGGAGACAATGAGCAGTTCTTC
TRBJ1-6	NA	TRBV7-2	NA	CASSGSWLLISPLHF	TGTGCCAGCAGCGGCTCGTGGTTGTTGATTTCACCCCTCCACTTT
TRBJ1-1	NA	TRBV21-1	NA	CASSNRQGVRVAEAFF	TGTGCCAGCAGCAATAGACAGGGGGTCAGGGTAGCTGAAGCTTTCTTT
TRBJ1-4	TRBD1	TRBV5-1	NA	CASSPGQGLINEKLFF	TGCGCCAGCAGCCCGGGACAGGGCCTGATTAATGAAAAACTGTTTTTT
TRBJ1-5	NA	TRBV28	NA	CASSVIQRVSQPQHF	TGTGCCAGCAGTGTAATCCAGAGGGTTAGTCAGCCCCAGCATTTT
TRBJ1-5	TRBD1	TRBV6-5	NA	CASSSDRGNQPQHF	TGTGCCAGCAGCTCCGACAGGGGCAATCAGCCCCAGCATTTT
TRBJ2-4	NA	TRBV6-5	NA	CASSSQHRLNNIQYF	TGTGCCAGCAGTTCCCAACATAGACTCAATAACATTCAGTACTTC
TRBJ2-1	NA	TRBV27	once	CASSLFATGGEHEQFF	TGTGCCAGCAGTTTATTCGCTACAGGGGGGGAACATGAGCAGTTCTTC
TRBJ2-7	TRBD1	TRBV5-1	once	CASSSPTGISYTYEQYF	TGCGCCAGCAGCTCACCGACAGGGATATCATACACCTACGAGCAGTACTTC
TRBJ2-3	TRBD2	TRBV9	NA	CASSVTSGSADTQYF	TGTGCCAGCAGCGTGACTAGCGGGAGTGCAGATACGCAGTATTTT
TRBJ1-5	NA	TRBV20-1	NA	CSASDRLRGTGNQPQHF	TGCAGTGCTAGTGACCGACTCCGGGGTACGGGCAATCAGCCCCAGCATTTT
TRBJ1-3	NA	TRBV9	NA	CASSVRTGTDGNTIYF	TGTGCCAGCAGCGTAAGAACCGGGACTGACGGAAACACCATATATTTT
TRBJ1-6	TRBD1	TRBV6-5	NA	CASTRGQGGNSPLHF	TGTGCCAGCACCCGAGGACAGGGCGGCAATTCACCCCTCCACTTT
TRBJ1-1	NA	TRBV6-5	many	CATVRTEAFF	TGTGCCACCGTGAGGACTGAAGCTTTCTTT